The 32 T cell receptor beta chains presented below share a single source sample, sequenced in a study of PD-1 blockade in classical Hodgkin lymphoma. TCRdb's table, derived via immunoSEQ multiplex PCR, lists solely in-frame clones and lacks some. The sample contains 72,000 or so clones, around 93% of which appear only once. Brentuximab vedotin exposure varied among the patients, all of whom had relapsed after autologous stem cell transplantation. Sequenced material: peripheral blood mononuclear cells (PBMCs), taken at baseline. Receptors were obtained from a human donor with classical Hodgkin lymphoma.

V is TRBV18 and J is TRBJ2-5; D call uncertain. V lost 0 bases and J 10 bases, leaving 9 bases between the germline ends. CDR3 length: 12 residues. The germline V gene encodes CDR1 KGHSH and CDR2 LQKENI. The CDR3 coding sequence is TGTGCCAGCTCACCACCAAAGGATGGCCAGTACTTC. Translated: CASSPPKDGQYF.

This clone appeared a single time. V gene TRBV19 combines with J gene TRBJ2-1; D uncertain. Per germline, CDR1 LNHDA and CDR2 SQIVND (reference sequence). V lost 6 bases to trimming and J lost 7 bases, with 7 bases between them. This CDR3 comprises 11 residues. In DNA, the CDR3 is TGTGCCAGTAGGGTCGGGAATGAGCAGTTCTTC. Translation: CASRVGNEQFF.

The chain carries TRBV15 and TRBJ2-7; D is unresolved. V was trimmed by 0 bases and J by 1 base, leaving 4 bases between them. CDR3 length: 13 residues. CDR1 is LNHNV and CDR2 is YYDKDF in the germline V gene (reference sequence). In DNA, the CDR3 is TGTGCCACCAGCAGAGACGGGTCCTACGAGCAGTACTTC. Translating it yields CATSRDGSYEQYF.

This clone came up once. The chain uses TRBV9 and TRBJ2-5; 9 bases fit TRBD1. Germline assignment: CDR1 SGDLS and CDR2 YYNGEE. The trim removed 3 bases at V and 2 bases at J, leaving 8 bases unmatched. The CDR3 sequence is 16 residues long. The CDR3 sequence is CASSGGVGQGQETQYF. The CDR3 region has the DNA TGTGCCAGCAGCGGAGGGGTGGGACAGGGACAAGAGACCCAGTACTTC.

This chain links TRBV18 with TRBJ1-1; D uncertain. Germline-derived CDR1 and CDR2 are KGHSH and LQKENI. V was trimmed by 5 bases and J by 2 bases, leaving 9 bases between them. The CDR3 length is 13 residues. CDR3: CASSGSENTEAFF. The CDR3 DNA reads TGTGCCAGCTCAGGTTCAGAAAACACTGAAGCTTTCTTT. Based on the CDR3 plus reference TRBV18 and TRBJ1-1, the full variable domain is NAGVMQNPRHLVRRRGQEARLRCSPMKGHSHVYWYRQLPEEGLKFMVYLQKENIIDESGMPKERFSAEFPKEGPSILRIQQVVRGDSAAYFCASSGSENTEAFFGQGTRLTVV.

The rearrangement uses TRBV27 and TRBJ2-1; perhaps TRBD1 as D (7 bases). With 5 bases removed from V and 10 bases from J, the gap between germline ends came to 15 bases. The CDR3 covers 13 residues. Germline CDR1 MNHEY, CDR2 SMNVEV (reference sequence). CDR3 DNA: TGTGCCAGCAGTGTATTGGGGGGACAGGAGCAGTTCTTC. It encodes CASSVLGGQEQFF.

This chain uses TRBV30 with TRBJ2-7, with TRBD1 matching 10 bases. Germline V lookup: CDR1 GTSNPN, CDR2 SVGIG (reference sequence). The length of the CDR3 is 13 residues. The ends lost 3 bases at V and 5 bases at J; junction bases unmatched: 4. Written as DNA, the CDR3 is TGTGCCTGGAGACTGACAGGGGGCCACGAGCAGTACTTC. It is translated as CAWRLTGGHEQYF.

The chain recombines TRBV19 with TRBJ1-4; D call uncertain. CDR3 length equals 14 residues. Germline values: CDR1 LNHDA, CDR2 SQIVND (reference sequence). V was cut by 5 bases and J by 7 bases, with 14 bases left in between. CDR3 nucleotide sequence: TGTGCCAGTAGTGCAGCTTCTGCCGGTGAAAAACTGTTTTTT. It codes for CASSAASAGEKLFF.

Only one count was recorded for this clone. This chain joins TRBV19 and TRBJ2-7; D not certain. Per the germline V gene, CDR1 is LNHDA and CDR2 is SQIVND (reference sequence). Between the trimmed V and J ends, which lost 3 bases and 3 bases, there was a span of 15 bases. The CDR3 contains 15 residues. This CDR3 reads CASSMNLGRIYEQYF. The CDR3, as DNA: TGTGCCAGTAGTATGAATCTTGGCAGAATCTACGAGCAGTACTTC.

V usage is TRBV10-1 and J usage is TRBJ2-1; D is perhaps TRBD1 or TRBD2 (6 bases each). The CDR3 length is 14 residues. CDR1 is WNHNN, CDR2 SYGVQD, per germline (reference sequence). Trimming took off 5 bases at V and 3 bases at J, with 11 bases between the two ends. The CDR3 coding sequence is TGCGCCAGCAGTACGGGGGACATCTACAATGAGCAGTTCTTC. This translates into CASSTGDIYNEQFF.

The CDR3 DNA reads TGTGCCAGTAGTCCGAACCTCGGGGGGCGAAATTCACCCCTCCACTTT. Translating gives CASSPNLGGRNSPLHF. V and J are TRBV19 and TRBJ1-6; D might be TRBD1 (6 bases). This CDR3 contains 16 residues. V was pared by 5 bases and J by 7 bases, with 18 bases between. The germline CDR1 and CDR2 sequences are LNHDA and SQIVND (reference sequence). Drawing the rest from reference TRBV19 and TRBJ1-6, the complete variable domain is DGGITQSPKYLFRKEGQNVTLSCEQNLNHDAMYWYRQDPGQGLRLIYYSQIVNDFQKGDIAEGYSVSREKKESFPLTVTSAQKNPTAFYLCASSPNLGGRNSPLHFGNGTRLTVT.

The CDR3 DNA follows: TGTGCCAGCAGTTCAGGACAGTCCCTATACCCCGTTCAGCCCCAGCATTTT. Protein product: CASSSGQSLYPVQPQHF. The chain combines TRBV27 with TRBJ1-5, with D possibly being TRBD1 (6 bases). CDR1 and CDR2 from the germline V gene are MNHEY and SMNVEV (reference sequence). The CDR3 covers 17 residues. Deletions cut 4 bases from V and 6 bases from J, with 22 bases between.

V and J are TRBV15 and TRBJ2-7, with D unclear. The germline gives CDR1 LNHNV, CDR2 YYDKDF (reference sequence). V was clipped by 0 bases and J by 4 bases, with 7 bases between them. The CDR3 runs 13 residues. The DNA of the CDR3 is TGTGCCACCAGCAGAGAGGCCGATTACGAGCAGTACTTC. Translating gives CATSREADYEQYF.

This chain connects TRBV27 to TRBJ2-7; D might be TRBD2 (6 bases). The length of the CDR3 is 15 residues. Deletions cut 3 bases from V and 1 base from J, with 13 bases between. Germline CDR1 is MNHEY and CDR2 is SMNVEV (reference sequence). As DNA, the CDR3 is TGTGCCAGCAGTTTCTCCCCAGCGGGTTCCTACGAGCAGTACTTC. Encoded protein: CASSFSPAGSYEQYF.

The chain uses TRBV19 and TRBJ2-2, with unresolved D. The V end was cut by 4 bases, the J end by 0 bases, with 6 bases between. In germline, CDR1 is LNHDA, CDR2 SQIVND (reference sequence). This CDR3 spans 14 amino acids. CDR3 coding DNA: TGTGCCAGTAGTAGCGAGTCGAACACCGGGGAGCTGTTTTTT. Translation: CASSSESNTGELFF.

This chain uses TRBV30 with TRBJ2-7, with D perhaps TRBD1 (5 bases). Trimming took 3 bases from V and 2 from J, leaving 20 bases between them. Per germline, CDR1 GTSNPN and CDR2 SVGIG (reference sequence). The CDR3 spans 16 residues. The CDR3 region has the DNA TGTGCCTGGAGCTTGCCTCGACAGATGGCCGCCTACGAGCAGTACTTC. Translation gives CAWSLPRQMAAYEQYF.

This clone was recorded once. The chain recombines TRBV7-3 with TRBJ2-7, with 10 bases lining up with TRBD1. After removal of 4 bases from V and 4 bases from J, the junction contained 4 bases not matched to a gene. CDR1 and CDR2 (germline): SGHTA, FQGTGA. This CDR3 spans 14 amino acids. The DNA of the CDR3 is TGTGCCAGCAGCTCGACAGGGGGCTTTTACGAGCAGTACTTC. Translated: CASSSTGGFYEQYF.

The chain combines TRBV10-3 with TRBJ2-2; 9 nucleotides align to TRBD1. The CDR3 extends over 13 amino acids. The germline gives CDR1 ENHRY, CDR2 SYGVKD. V lost 8 bases to trimming and J lost 5 bases; unmatched junction nucleotides: 3. The CDR3 loop is CAIPGQGTGELFF. For the CDR3, the DNA is TGTGCCATCCCGGGACAGGGTACCGGGGAGCTGTTTTTT.

For the CDR3, the DNA is TGTGCCTGGAGTGTTAGGTCCTACGAGCAGTACTTC. It yields the protein CAWSVRSYEQYF. The chain has TRBV30 and TRBJ2-7; D is unclear. The CDR3 sequence is 12 residues long. V lost 0 bases and J 1 base, leaving 4 bases between the germline ends. Germline assignment: CDR1 GTSNPN and CDR2 SVGIG (reference sequence).

This clone has a single count. At one end, the junction sequence differs from germline, possibly due to a read error. The chain combines TRBV10-3 with TRBJ2-7; weak D call: TRBD2 (5 bases). The CDR3 has 15 residues. Germline CDR1 and CDR2: ENHRY and SYGVKD. The CDR3 protein is CASSYRAPDYYEQYF. The CDR3, as DNA: TGTGCCAGCAGTTATAGGGCCCCAGACTATTATGAGCAGTACTTC.

The chain has TRBV28 and TRBJ2-5, with TRBD2 as a possible D gene (6 bases). Germline loops: CDR1 MDHEN, CDR2 SYDVKM. Trimming took 6 bases from V and 5 from J, leaving 25 bases between them. The length of the CDR3 is 17 residues. The CDR3 DNA follows: TGTGCCAGCAGAGACACGGCGGGATTAAAGGATAGGGAGACCCAGTACTTC. Translation gives CASRDTAGLKDRETQYF.

The chain joins TRBV29-1 to TRBJ2-2; 7 nucleotides match TRBD1. This CDR3 has 14 amino acids. Germline V CDR1 and CDR2: SQVTM, ANQGSEA. The J segment lost 2 bases and the V segment lost 5 bases, leaving 5 bases of the junction unmatched. CDR3 bases: TGCAGCGTTCCTCGACAGGGAAACACCGGGGAGCTGTTTTTT. As protein: CSVPRQGNTGELFF.

The chain couples TRBV30 to TRBJ1-2; no reliable D call. The ends were cut back, 0 bases at V and 2 bases at J, with 7 bases in the middle. This CDR3 region has 13 residues. Per germline, CDR1 GTSNPN and CDR2 SVGIG (reference sequence). CDR3 in amino acids: CAWSVVGNYGYTF. CDR3 nucleotides: TGTGCCTGGAGTGTCGTAGGGAACTATGGCTACACCTTC.

The rearrangement joins TRBV25-1 to TRBJ2-2; a possible D gene is TRBD1 (6 bases). This CDR3 region has 15 residues. Trimming removed 4 bases at V and 7 bases at J, with 16 bases between. The germline CDR1 and CDR2 sequences are MGHDK and SYGVNS. Here the CDR3 reads CASSVRSGAGGELFF. CDR3 nucleotide sequence: TGTGCCAGCAGTGTCCGCTCAGGGGCCGGCGGGGAGCTGTTTTTT.

The rearrangement links TRBV19 to TRBJ2-1; 7 bases are a match to TRBD2. V lost 2 bases to trimming and J lost 2 bases; unmatched junction nucleotides: 9. CDR3 length: 17 amino acids. CDR1 is LNHDA, CDR2 SQIVND, per germline (reference sequence). The CDR3 DNA follows: TGTGCCAGTAGTATACCCCCCGGACTAGGGGCCTACAATGAGCAGTTCTTC. Protein: CASSIPPGLGAYNEQFF.

The V call is TRBV19, the J call TRBJ2-5; D not certain. Trimming took 2 bases from V and 8 from J, leaving 9 bases between them. Germline loops: CDR1 LNHDA, CDR2 SQIVND (reference sequence). This CDR3 is built from 12 residues. CDR3 DNA sequence: TGTGCCAGTAGTATAACTAAAGGTACCCAGTACTTC. It specifies CASSITKGTQYF.

The V gene is TRBV30, the J gene TRBJ2-1; TRBD2 might be the D (6 bases). Germline V lookup: CDR1 GTSNPN, CDR2 SVGIG (reference sequence). Trimming left V 2 bases short and J 0 bases short, with 11 bases between. This CDR3 comprises 15 residues. CDR3 sequence reads: CAWSRDLSSYNEQFF. CDR3 DNA: TGTGCCTGGAGTAGGGACTTAAGCTCCTACAATGAGCAGTTCTTC.

J is TRBJ1-4 and V is TRBV4-1; D is possibly TRBD1 (6 bases). The CDR3 is 18 residues long. V was pared by 4 bases and J by 5 bases, with 23 bases between. Germline V gives CDR1 MGHRA, CDR2 YSYEKL. DNA of the CDR3: TGCGCCAGCAGCCCAATTTTGAGAGGACAGATCATAAATGAAAAACTGTTTTTT. Its protein is CASSPILRGQIINEKLFF.

This chain uses TRBV19 with TRBJ2-3; D is undetermined. The ends were cut back, 5 bases at V and 4 bases at J, with 7 bases in the middle. From germline, CDR1 is LNHDA and CDR2 SQIVND (reference sequence). The CDR3 totals 12 residues. Here the CDR3 reads CASSATADTQYF. The CDR3 DNA reads TGTGCCAGTAGTGCCACCGCAGATACGCAGTATTTT.

This chain joins TRBV30 and TRBJ1-2; D is uncertain. In germline, CDR1 is GTSNPN, CDR2 SVGIG (reference sequence). The V gene lost 4 bases and the J gene lost 3 bases, with 15 bases spanning the gap. The CDR3 is 14 amino acids. Here the CDR3 reads CAWIPGTSYYGYTF. Written as DNA, the CDR3 is TGTGCCTGGATCCCTGGCACCTCCTACTATGGCTACACCTTC.

The V and J genes are TRBV28 and TRBJ2-2; 7 bases map to TRBD1. Germline lookup yields CDR1 MDHEN and CDR2 SYDVKM. The CDR3 is 14 residues long. Losses at the gene ends were 6 bases for V and 3 bases for J; bases not matched to a gene: 4. The CDR3 sequence: CASSMGQHTGELFF. CDR3 in DNA: TGTGCCAGCAGCATGGGACAGCACACCGGGGAGCTGTTTTTT.

The chain links TRBV27 to TRBJ2-7; D tentatively fits TRBD1 or TRBD2 (7 bases each). The V end lost 2 bases, the J end lost 1 base, and 18 bases lay between the germline ends. Germline V gene data show CDR1 as MNHEY and CDR2 as SMNVEV (reference sequence). The CDR3 has 17 amino acids. The CDR3 region is CASSLIARQGLSYEQYF. The CDR3 DNA follows: TGTGCCAGCAGTTTAATTGCCCGACAGGGACTATCCTACGAGCAGTACTTC.